Listed here is a single TCR beta chain. The sample originates from a study of tumor T cells in aggressive B-cell lymphoma. Germline CDR1 reads LNHDA; CDR2 reads SQIVND (reference sequence). Deletions cut 0 bases from V and 7 bases from J, with 7 bases between. The CDR3 is 13 residues long. The data were produced by immunoSEQ multiplex PCR, yet TCRdb's version contains in-frame clones alone and is incomplete. The data contain almost 2,500 clones, around 80% of them singletons. The gene calls are TRBV19 and TRBJ1-5; D is undetermined. The receptor was isolated from an adult with diffuse large B cell lymphoma. The sample consisted of tumor tissue. The CDR3 is CASSIEARQPQHF. CDR3 sequence (DNA): TGTGCCAGTAGTATAGAAGCCCGACAGCCCCAGCATTTT. Together with reference TRBV19 and TRBJ1-5, the CDR3 gives the full variable domain: DGGITQSPKYLFRKEGQNVTLSCEQNLNHDAMYWYRQDPGQGLRLIYYSQIVNDFQKGDIAEGYSVSREKKESFPLTVTSAQKNPTAFYLCASSIEARQPQHFGDGTRLSIL.